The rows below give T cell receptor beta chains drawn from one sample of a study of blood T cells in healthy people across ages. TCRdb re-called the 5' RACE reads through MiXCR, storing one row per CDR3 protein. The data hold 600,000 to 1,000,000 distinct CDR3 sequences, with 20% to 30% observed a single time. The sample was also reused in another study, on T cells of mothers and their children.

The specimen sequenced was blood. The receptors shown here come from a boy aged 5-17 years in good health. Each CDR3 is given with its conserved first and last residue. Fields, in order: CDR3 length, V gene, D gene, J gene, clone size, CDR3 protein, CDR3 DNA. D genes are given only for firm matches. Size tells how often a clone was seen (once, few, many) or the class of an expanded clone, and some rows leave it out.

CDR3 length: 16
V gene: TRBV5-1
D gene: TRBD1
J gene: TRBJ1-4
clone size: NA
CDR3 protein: CASSLPDDRAPGKLFF
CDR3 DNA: TGCGCCAGCAGCTTACCAGATGACAGGGCCCCTGGGAAACTGTTTTTT

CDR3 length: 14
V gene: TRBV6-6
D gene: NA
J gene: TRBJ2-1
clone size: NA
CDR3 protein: CASSPTTGSHEQFF
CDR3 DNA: TGTGCCAGCAGTCCCACTACCGGTAGCCATGAGCAGTTCTTC

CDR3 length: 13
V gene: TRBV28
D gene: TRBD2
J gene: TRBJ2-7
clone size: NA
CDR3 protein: CASSREVHYEQYF
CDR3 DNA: TGTGCCAGCAGCCGGGAGGTCCACTACGAGCAGTACTTC

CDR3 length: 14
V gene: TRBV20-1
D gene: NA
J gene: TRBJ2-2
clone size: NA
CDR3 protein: CSALKAYPSRELFF
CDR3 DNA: TGCAGTGCTTTGAAGGCTTACCCCAGCAGGGAGCTGTTTTTT

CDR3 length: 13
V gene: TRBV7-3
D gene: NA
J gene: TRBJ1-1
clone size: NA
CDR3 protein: CASSLGLFTEAFF
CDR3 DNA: TGTGCCAGCAGTCTAGGACTCTTCACCGAAGCTTTCTTT

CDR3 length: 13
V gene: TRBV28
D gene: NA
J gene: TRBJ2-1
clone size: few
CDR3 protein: CASRLASYNEQFF
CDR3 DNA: TGTGCCAGCAGATTAGCGTCCTACAATGAGCAGTTCTTC

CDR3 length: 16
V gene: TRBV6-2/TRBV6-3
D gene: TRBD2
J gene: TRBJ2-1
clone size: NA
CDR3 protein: CASSSLAGVSYNEQFF
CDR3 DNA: TGTGCCAGCAGTTCTCTAGCGGGAGTCTCCTACAATGAGCAGTTCTTC

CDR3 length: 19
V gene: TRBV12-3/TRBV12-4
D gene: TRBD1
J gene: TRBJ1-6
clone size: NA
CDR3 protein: CASTQRGTVPSSYNSPLHF
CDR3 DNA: TGTGCCAGCACCCAAAGGGGGACAGTCCCTAGCTCCTATAATTCACCCCTCCACTTT

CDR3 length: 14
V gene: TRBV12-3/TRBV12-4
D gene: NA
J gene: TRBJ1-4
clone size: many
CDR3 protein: CASSLSATNEKLFF
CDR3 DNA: TGTGCCAGCAGTTTGTCAGCCACGAATGAAAAACTGTTTTTT

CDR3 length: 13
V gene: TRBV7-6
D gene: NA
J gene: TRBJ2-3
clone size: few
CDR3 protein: CASSLGMADTQYF
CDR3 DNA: TGTGCCAGCAGCTTAGGTATGGCGGATACGCAGTATTTT

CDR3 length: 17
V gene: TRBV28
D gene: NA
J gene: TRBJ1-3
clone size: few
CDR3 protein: CASSKRHQAISGNTIYF
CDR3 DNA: TGTGCCAGCAGTAAACGACACCAAGCAATTTCTGGAAACACCATATATTTT

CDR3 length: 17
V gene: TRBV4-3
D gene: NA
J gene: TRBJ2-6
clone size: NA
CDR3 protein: CASSQEDSSSGANVLTF
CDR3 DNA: TGCGCCAGCAGCCAAGAGGACAGTTCATCTGGGGCCAACGTCCTGACTTTC

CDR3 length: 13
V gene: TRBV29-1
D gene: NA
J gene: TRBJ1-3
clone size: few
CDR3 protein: CSVALETGNTIYF
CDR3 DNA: TGCAGCGTTGCATTAGAGACTGGAAACACCATATATTTT

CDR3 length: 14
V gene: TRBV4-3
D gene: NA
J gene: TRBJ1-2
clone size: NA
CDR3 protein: CASSQEGANYGYTF
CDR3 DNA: TGCGCCAGCAGCCAAGAAGGGGCCAACTATGGCTACACCTTC

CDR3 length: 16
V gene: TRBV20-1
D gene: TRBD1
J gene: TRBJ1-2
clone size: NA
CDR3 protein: CSAPGRTGEGGYGYTF
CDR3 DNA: TGCAGTGCCCCAGGGAGGACAGGGGAAGGTGGCTATGGCTACACCTTC

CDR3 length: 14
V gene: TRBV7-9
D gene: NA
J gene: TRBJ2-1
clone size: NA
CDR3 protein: CASSFGYDYNEQFF
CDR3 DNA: TGTGCCAGCAGCTTTGGGTACGACTACAATGAGCAGTTCTTC

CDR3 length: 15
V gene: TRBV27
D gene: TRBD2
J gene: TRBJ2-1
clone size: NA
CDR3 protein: CASSPGNGRETEQFF
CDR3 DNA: TGTGCCAGCAGTCCCGGGAATGGGCGGGAGACTGAGCAGTTCTTC

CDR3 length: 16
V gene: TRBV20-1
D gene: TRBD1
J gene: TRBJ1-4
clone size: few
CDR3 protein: CSARAGQGVSNEKLFF
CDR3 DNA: TGCAGTGCTAGAGCCGGGCAGGGGGTTTCTAATGAAAAACTGTTTTTT

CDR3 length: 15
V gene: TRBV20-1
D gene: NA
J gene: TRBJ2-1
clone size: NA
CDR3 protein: CSARALAAYYNEQFF
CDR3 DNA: TGCAGTGCTAGAGCTCTAGCCGCCTACTACAATGAGCAGTTCTTC

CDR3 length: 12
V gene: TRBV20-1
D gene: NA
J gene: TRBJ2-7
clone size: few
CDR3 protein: CSATDGAYEQYF
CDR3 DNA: TGCAGTGCTACTGACGGGGCCTACGAGCAGTACTTC

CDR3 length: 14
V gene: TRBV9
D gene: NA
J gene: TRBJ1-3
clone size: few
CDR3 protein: CASSAGGRRNTIYF
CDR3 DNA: TGTGCCAGCAGCGCAGGCGGCCGGCGGAACACCATATATTTT

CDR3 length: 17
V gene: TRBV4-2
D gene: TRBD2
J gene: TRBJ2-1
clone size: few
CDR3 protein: CASSQDIEREGYNEQFF
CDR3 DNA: TGTGCCAGCAGCCAAGATATTGAGCGGGAGGGCTACAATGAGCAGTTCTTC

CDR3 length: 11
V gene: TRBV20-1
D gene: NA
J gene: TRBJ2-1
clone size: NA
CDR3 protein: CSAQTPGPQFF
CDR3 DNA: TGCAGTGCTCAGACACCGGGACCGCAGTTCTTC

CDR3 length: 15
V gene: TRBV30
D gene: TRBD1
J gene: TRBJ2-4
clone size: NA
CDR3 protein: CAWRPTGERKNIQYF
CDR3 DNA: TGTGCCTGGAGGCCGACAGGGGAAAGGAAGAACATTCAGTACTTC

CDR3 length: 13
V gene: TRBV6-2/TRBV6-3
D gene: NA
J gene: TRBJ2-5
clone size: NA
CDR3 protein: CVSSYSTPGTQYF
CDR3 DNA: TGTGTCAGCAGTTACTCTACCCCAGGGACCCAGTACTTC

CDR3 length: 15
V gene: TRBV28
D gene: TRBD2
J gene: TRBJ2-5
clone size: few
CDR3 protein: CASSLGLAVQETQYF
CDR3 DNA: TGTGCCAGCAGTTTGGGACTAGCGGTTCAAGAGACCCAGTACTTC

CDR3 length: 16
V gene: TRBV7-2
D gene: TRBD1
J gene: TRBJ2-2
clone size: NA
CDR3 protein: CASSSNRGLNTGELFF
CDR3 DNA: TGTGCCAGCAGCTCAAACAGGGGTTTGAACACCGGGGAGCTGTTTTTT

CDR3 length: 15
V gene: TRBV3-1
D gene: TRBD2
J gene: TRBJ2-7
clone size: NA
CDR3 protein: CASSPGLAGGTEQYF
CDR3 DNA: TGTGCCAGCAGTCCAGGACTAGCGGGCGGGACTGAGCAGTACTTC

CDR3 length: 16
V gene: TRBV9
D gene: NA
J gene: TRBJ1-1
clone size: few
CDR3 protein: CASSPRLWARNTEAFF
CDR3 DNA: TGTGCCAGCAGTCCCCGACTTTGGGCCCGTAACACTGAAGCTTTCTTT

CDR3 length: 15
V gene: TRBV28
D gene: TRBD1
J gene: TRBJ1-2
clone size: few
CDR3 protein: CASSTSGGSNYGYTF
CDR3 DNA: TGTGCCAGCAGTACCTCAGGGGGTTCTAACTATGGCTACACCTTC

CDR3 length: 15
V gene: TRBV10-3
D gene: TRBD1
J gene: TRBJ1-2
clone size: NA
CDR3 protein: CAISARDRANYGYTF
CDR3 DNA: TGTGCCATCAGTGCTCGGGACAGAGCTAACTATGGCTACACCTTC

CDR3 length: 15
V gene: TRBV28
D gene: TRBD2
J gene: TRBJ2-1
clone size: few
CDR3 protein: CASSLMATSGREQFF
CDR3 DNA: TGTGCCAGCAGTTTGATGGCGACTAGCGGTCGCGAGCAGTTCTTC

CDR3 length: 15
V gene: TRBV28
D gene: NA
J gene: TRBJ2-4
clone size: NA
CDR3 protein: CASSPKQGRANIQYF
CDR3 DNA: TGTGCCAGCAGTCCCAAACAGGGGAGGGCGAACATTCAGTACTTC

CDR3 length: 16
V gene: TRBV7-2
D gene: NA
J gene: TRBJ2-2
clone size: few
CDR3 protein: CASSLGSGVNTGELFF
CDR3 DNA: TGTGCCAGCAGCTTAGGGTCAGGGGTGAACACCGGGGAGCTGTTTTTT

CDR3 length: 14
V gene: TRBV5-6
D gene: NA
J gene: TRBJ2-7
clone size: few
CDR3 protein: CASSLSRQRYEQYF
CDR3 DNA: TGTGCCAGCAGCTTGAGTCGACAGCGGTACGAGCAGTACTTC

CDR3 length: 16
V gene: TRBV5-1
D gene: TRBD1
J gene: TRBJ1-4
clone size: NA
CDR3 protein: CASSLGTATTNEKLFF
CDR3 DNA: TGCGCCAGCAGCTTAGGGACAGCCACAACTAATGAAAAACTGTTTTTT

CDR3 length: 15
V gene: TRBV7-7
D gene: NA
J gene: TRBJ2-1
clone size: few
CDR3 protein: CASSLAEGITDEQFF
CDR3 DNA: TGTGCTAGCAGCTTAGCTGAGGGGATAACTGATGAGCAGTTCTTC

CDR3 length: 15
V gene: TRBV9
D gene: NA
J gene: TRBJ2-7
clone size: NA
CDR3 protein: CASSVATGNSYEQYF
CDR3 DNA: TGTGCCAGCAGCGTAGCTACGGGAAACTCCTACGAGCAGTACTTC

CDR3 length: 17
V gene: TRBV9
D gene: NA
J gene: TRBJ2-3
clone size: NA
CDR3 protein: CASSVGGGGQDADTQYF
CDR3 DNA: TGTGCCAGCAGCGTAGGGGGCGGGGGACAGGACGCAGATACGCAGTATTTT

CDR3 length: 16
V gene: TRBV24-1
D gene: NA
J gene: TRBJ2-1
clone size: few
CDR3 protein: CATSDLTASSYNEQFF
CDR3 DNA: TGTGCCACCAGTGATCTGACGGCGAGCTCCTACAATGAGCAGTTCTTC

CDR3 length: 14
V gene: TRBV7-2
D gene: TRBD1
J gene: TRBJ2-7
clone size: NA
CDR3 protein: CASSLGQGNYEQYF
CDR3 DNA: TGTGCCAGCAGCTTAGGACAGGGCAATTACGAGCAGTACTTC

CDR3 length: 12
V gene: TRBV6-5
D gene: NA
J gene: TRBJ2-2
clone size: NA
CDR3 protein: CASRGFTGELFF
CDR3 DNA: TGTGCCAGCAGAGGATTCACCGGGGAGCTGTTTTTT

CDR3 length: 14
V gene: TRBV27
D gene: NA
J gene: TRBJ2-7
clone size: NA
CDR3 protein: CASSLNRQAYEQYF
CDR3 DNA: TGTGCCAGCAGTCTAAACCGACAGGCTTACGAGCAGTACTTC

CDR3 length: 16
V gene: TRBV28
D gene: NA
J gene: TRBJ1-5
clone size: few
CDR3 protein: CASSPYGVMSNQPQHF
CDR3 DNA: TGTGCCAGCAGTCCGTATGGGGTTATGAGCAATCAGCCCCAGCATTTT

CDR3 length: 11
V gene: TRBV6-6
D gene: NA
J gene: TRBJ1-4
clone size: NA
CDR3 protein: CASTWGEKLFF
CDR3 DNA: TGTGCCAGCACTTGGGGGGAAAAACTGTTTTTT

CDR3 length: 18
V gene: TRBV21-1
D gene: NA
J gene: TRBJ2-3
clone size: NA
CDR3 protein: CASNSSSAWGQLTDTQYF
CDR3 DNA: TGTGCCAGCAACTCATCCAGTGCCTGGGGCCAACTCACAGATACGCAGTATTTT

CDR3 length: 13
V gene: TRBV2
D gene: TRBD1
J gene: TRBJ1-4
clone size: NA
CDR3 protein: CASTRDSGGKLFF
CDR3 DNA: TGTGCCAGCACCCGGGACAGCGGTGGAAAACTGTTTTTT

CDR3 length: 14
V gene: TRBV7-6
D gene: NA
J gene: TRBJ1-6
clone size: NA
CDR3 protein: CASSQDLYNSPLHF
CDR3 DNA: TGTGCCAGCAGTCAGGACCTGTATAATTCACCCCTCCACTTT

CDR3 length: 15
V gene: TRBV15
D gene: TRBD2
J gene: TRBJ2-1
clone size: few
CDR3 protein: CATSTGGISYNEQFF
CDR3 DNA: TGTGCCACCAGCACGGGGGGGATCTCCTACAATGAGCAGTTCTTC

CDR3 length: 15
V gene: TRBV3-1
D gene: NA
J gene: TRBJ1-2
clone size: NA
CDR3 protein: CASSQGPTGSSGYTF
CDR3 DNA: TGTGCCAGCAGCCAGGGTCCCACAGGGTCCTCCGGCTACACCTTC